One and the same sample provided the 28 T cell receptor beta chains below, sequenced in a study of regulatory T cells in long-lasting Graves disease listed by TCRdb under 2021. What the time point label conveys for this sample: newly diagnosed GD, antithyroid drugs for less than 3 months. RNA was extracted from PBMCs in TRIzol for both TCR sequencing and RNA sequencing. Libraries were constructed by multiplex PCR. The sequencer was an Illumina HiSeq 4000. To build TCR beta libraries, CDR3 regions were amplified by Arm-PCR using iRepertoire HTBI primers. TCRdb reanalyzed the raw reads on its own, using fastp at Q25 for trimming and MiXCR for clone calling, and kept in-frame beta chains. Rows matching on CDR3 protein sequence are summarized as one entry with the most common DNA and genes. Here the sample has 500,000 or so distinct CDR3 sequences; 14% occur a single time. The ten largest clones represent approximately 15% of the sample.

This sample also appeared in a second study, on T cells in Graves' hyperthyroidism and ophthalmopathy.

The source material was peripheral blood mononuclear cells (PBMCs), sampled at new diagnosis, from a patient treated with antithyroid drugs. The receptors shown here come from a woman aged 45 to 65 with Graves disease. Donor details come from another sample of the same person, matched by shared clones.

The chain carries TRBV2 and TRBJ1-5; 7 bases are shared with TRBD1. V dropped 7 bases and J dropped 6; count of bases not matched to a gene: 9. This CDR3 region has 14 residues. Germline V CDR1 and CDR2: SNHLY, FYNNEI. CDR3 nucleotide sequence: TGTGCCAGCACCATGGAGGGGGCTGGTCAGCCCCAGCATTTT. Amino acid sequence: CASTMEGAGQPQHF.

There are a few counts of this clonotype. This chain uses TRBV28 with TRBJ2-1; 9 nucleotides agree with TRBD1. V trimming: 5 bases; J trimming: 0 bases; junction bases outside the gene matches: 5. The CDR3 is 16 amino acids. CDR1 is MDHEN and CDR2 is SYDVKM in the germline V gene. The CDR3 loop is CASSRQGVFSYNEQFF. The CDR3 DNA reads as TGTGCCAGCAGTCGACAGGGGGTTTTCTCCTACAATGAGCAGTTCTTC.

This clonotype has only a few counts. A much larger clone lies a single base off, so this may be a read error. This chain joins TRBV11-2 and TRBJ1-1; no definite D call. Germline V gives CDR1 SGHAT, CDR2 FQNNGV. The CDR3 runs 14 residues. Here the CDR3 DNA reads TGTGCCAGCGGCTTAGCAGGCACGAACACTGAAGCTTTCTTT. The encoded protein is CASGLAGTNTEAFF.

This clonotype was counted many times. The CDR3 here is CASSLDRGNTEAFF. DNA for the CDR3: TGTGCCAGCAGCTTGGACAGGGGTAACACTGAAGCTTTCTTT. The rearrangement links TRBV6-1 to TRBJ1-1; TRBD1 matches at 9 bases. Looked up from germline, CDR1 is MNHNS and CDR2 is SASEGT. Germline trimming cut 6 bases from V and 2 bases from J; bases unmatched to any gene: 4. This CDR3 has 14 amino acids.

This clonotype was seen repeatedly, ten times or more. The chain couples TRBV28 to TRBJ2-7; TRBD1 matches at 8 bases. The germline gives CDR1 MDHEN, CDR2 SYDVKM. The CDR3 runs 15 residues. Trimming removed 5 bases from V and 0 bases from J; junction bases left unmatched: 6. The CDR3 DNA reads TGTGCCAGCAGTCTCCAGGGGGCAGGCTCCTACGAGCAGTACTTC. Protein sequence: CASSLQGAGSYEQYF.

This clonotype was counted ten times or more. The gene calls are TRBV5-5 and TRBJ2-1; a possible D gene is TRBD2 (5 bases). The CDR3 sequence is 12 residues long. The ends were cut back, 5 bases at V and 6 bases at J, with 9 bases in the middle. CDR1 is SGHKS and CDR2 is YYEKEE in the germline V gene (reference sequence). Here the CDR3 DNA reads TGTGCCAGCAGTGGGAGCCCCAATGAGCAGTTCTTC. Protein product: CASSGSPNEQFF.

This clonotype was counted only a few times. CDR3 DNA sequence: TGTGCCAGCAGTGCCCAAACCGGGGCTTCCTACGAGCAGTACTTC. Translating gives CASSAQTGASYEQYF. The J gene is TRBJ2-7, the V gene TRBV6-1, with D possibly being TRBD1 or TRBD2 (5 bases each). The CDR3 sequence is 15 residues long. The germline CDR1 and CDR2 sequences are MNHNS and SASEGT. V dropped 4 bases and J dropped 1 base, with 14 bases sitting between them.

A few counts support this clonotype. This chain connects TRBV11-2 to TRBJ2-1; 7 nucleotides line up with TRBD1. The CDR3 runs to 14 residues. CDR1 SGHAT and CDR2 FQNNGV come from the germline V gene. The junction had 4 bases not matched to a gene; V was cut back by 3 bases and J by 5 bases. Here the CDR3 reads CASSFLDRDNEQFF. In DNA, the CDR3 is TGTGCCAGCAGCTTCCTTGACAGGGACAATGAGCAGTTCTTC.

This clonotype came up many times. The CDR3: CASSSKNTGELFF. As DNA, the CDR3 is TGTGCCAGCAGCTCTAAGAACACCGGGGAGCTGTTTTTT. The chain is built from TRBV7-3 and TRBJ2-2, with D hard to call. Germline assignment: CDR1 SGHTA and CDR2 FQGTGA. This CDR3 comprises 13 residues. The V end was cut by 4 bases, the J end by 1 base, with 4 bases between. The full variable domain, with the rest looked up from reference TRBV7-3 and TRBJ2-2, is GAGVSQTPSNKVTEKGKYVELRCDPISGHTALYWYRQSLGQGPEFLIYFQGTGAADDSGLPNDRFFAVRPEGSVSTLKIQRTERGDSAVYLCASSSKNTGELFFGEGSRLTVL.

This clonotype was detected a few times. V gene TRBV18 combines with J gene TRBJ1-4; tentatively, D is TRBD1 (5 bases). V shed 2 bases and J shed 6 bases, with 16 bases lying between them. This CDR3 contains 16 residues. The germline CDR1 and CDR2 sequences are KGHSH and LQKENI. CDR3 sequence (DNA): TGTGCCAGCTCACCAAGTACCGGGGCCGATTATGAAAAACTGTTTTTT. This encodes CASSPSTGADYEKLFF.

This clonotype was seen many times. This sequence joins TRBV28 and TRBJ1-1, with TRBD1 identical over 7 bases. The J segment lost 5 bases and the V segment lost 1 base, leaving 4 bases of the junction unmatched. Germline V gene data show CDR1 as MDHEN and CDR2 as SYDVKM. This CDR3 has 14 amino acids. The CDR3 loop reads CASSLSGGYTEAFF. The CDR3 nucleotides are TGTGCCAGCAGTTTATCAGGGGGTTATACTGAAGCTTTCTTT.

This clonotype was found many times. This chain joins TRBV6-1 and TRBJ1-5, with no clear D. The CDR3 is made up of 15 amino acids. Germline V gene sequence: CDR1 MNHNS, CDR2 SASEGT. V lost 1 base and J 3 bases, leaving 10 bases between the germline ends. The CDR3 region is CASSEVDGDNQPQHF. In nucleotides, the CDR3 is TGTGCCAGCAGTGAAGTAGATGGGGACAATCAGCCCCAGCATTTT.

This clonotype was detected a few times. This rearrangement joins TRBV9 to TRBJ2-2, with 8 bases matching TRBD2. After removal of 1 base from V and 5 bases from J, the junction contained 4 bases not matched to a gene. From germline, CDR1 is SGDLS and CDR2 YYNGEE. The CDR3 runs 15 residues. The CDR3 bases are TGTGCCAGCAGCGTAACAGCGGGAGTAACCGGGGAGCTGTTTTTT. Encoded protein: CASSVTAGVTGELFF. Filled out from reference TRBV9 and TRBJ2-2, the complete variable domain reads DSGVTQTPKHLITATGQRVTLRCSPRSGDLSVYWYQQSLDQGLQFLIQYYNGEERAKGNILERFSAQQFPDLHSELNLSSLELGDSALYFCASSVTAGVTGELFFGEGSRLTVL.

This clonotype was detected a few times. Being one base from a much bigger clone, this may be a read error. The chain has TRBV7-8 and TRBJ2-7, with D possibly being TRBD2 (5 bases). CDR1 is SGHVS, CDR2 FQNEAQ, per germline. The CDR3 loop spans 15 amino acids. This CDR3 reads CTSSLARIWTYEQYF. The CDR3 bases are TGTACCAGCAGCTTAGCGCGAATCTGGACCTACGAGCAGTACTTC.

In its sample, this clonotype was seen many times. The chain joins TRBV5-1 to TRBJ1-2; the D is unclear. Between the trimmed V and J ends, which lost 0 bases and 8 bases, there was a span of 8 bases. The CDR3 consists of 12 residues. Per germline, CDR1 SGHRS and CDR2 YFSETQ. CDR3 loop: CASSLGDDGYTF. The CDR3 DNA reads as TGCGCCAGCAGCTTGGGAGATGACGGCTACACCTTC.

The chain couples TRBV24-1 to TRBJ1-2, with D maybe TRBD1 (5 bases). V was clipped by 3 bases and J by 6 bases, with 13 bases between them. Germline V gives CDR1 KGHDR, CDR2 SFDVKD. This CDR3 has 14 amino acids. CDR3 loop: CATSDGTGWDGYTF. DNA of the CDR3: TGTGCCACCAGTGATGGGACCGGTTGGGATGGCTACACCTTC.

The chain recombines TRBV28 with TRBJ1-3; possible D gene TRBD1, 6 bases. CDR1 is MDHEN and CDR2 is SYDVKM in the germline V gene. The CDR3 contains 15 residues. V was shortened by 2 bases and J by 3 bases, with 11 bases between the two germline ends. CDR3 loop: CASSLGGADGNTIYF. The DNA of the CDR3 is TGTGCCAGCAGTTTAGGGGGGGCAGATGGAAACACCATATATTTT.

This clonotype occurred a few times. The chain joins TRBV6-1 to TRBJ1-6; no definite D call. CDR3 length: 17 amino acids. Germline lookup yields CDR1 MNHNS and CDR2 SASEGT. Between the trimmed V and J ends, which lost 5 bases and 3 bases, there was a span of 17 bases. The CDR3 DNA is TGTGCCAGCAGTCTCCTTGCAGCCACCCTCTATAATTCACCCCTCCACTTT. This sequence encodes CASSLLAATLYNSPLHF.

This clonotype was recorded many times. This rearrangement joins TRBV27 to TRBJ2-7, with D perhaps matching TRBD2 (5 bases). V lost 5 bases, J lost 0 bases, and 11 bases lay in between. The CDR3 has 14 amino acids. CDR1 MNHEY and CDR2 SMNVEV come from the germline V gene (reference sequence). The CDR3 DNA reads TGTGCCAGCAGTCTGACGACTAACTCCTACGAGCAGTACTTC. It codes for CASSLTTNSYEQYF.

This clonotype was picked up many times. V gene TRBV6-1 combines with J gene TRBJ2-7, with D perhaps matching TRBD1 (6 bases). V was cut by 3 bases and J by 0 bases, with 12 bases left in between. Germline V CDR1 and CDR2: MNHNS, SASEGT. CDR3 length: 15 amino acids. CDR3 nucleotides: TGTGCCAGCAGTGACCCGGACAGTGGCTCCTACGAGCAGTACTTC. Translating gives CASSDPDSGSYEQYF.

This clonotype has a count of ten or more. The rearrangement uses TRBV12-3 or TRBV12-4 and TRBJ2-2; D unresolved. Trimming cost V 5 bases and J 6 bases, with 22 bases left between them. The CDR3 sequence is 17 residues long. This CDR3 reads CASSPLHRYHFSGELFF. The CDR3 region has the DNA TGTGCCAGCAGTCCCCTCCACCGGTACCATTTTTCCGGGGAGCTGTTTTTT.

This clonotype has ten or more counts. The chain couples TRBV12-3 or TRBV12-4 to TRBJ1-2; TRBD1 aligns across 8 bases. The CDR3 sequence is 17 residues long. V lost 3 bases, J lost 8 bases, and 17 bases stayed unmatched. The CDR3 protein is CASSFSDRTGTPAGYTF. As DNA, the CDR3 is TGTGCCAGCAGTTTTTCAGACCGGACAGGGACCCCCGCGGGCTACACCTTC.

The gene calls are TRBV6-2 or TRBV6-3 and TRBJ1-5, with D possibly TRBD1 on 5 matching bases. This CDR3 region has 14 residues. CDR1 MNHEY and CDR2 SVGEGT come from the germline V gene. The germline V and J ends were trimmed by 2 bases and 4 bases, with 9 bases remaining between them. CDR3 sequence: CASSYLQANQPQHF. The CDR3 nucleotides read TGTGCCAGCAGTTACCTACAGGCAAATCAGCCCCAGCATTTT.

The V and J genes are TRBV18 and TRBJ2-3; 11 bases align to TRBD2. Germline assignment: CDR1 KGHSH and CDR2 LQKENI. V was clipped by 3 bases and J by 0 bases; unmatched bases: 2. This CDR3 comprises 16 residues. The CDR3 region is CASSPGLADSTDTQYF. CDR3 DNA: TGTGCCAGCTCACCGGGACTAGCGGATAGCACAGATACGCAGTATTTT.

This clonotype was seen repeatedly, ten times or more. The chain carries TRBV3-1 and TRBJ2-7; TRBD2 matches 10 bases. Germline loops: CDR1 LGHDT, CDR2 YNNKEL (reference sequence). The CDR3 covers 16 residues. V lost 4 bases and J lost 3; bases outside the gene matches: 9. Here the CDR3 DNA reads TGTGCCAGCAGCCGGGCTGTGGGACTAGCGAGCTACGAGCAGTACTTC. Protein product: CASSRAVGLASYEQYF.

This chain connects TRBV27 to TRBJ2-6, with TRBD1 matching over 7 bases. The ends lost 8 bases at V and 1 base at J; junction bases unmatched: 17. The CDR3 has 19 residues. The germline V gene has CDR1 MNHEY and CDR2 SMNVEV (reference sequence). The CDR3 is CASGYNLGGTRSGANVLTF. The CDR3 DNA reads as TGTGCCAGCGGCTACAACTTAGGGGGCACTAGGTCTGGGGCCAACGTCCTGACTTTC. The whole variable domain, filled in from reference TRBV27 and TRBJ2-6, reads EAQVTQNPRYLITVTGKKLTVTCSQNMNHEYMSWYRQDPGLGLRQIYYSMNVEVTDKGDVPEGYKVSRKEKRNFPLILESPSPNQTSLYFCASGYNLGGTRSGANVLTFGAGSRLTVL.

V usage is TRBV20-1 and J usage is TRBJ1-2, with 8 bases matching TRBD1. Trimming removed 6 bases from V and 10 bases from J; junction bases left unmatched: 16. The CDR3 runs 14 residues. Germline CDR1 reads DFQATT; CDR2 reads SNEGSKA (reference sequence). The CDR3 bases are TGCAGTGCATCCGAGCAGGACAGGGTTTGGTACTACACCTTC. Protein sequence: CSASEQDRVWYYTF.

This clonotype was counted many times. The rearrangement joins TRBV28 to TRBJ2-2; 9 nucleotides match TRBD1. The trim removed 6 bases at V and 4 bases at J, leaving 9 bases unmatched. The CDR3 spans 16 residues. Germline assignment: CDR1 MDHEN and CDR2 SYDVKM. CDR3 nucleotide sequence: TGTGCCAGCAGACCAACCGACAGGGGGAGCACCGGGGAGCTGTTTTTT. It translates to CASRPTDRGSTGELFF.